The subject of this entry is one T cell receptor beta chain. These data are taken from a study of shared clonotypes between healthy human individuals. The CDR3 is 14 residues long. The junction had 6 bases not matched to a gene; V was cut back by 4 bases and J by 5 bases. Germline-derived CDR1 and CDR2 are MDHEN and SYDVKM. Profiled with immunoSEQ multiplex PCR; TCRdb holds only in-frame clones, not every one. There are approximately 980,000 clones in the sample; approximately 80% occur only once, and about 1.5% lies in the top ten. The sample consisted of memory CD4+ T cells sorted from blood. The subset was: CD45RA-negative fraction. The sequence was obtained from a man in his late teens or twenties in good health. The chain is built from TRBV28 and TRBJ1-2, with 8 bases identical to TRBD1. CDR3 sequence: CASSYGRGRYGYTF. CDR3 coding DNA: TGTGCCAGCAGTTACGGCAGGGGGCGGTATGGCTACACCTTC.